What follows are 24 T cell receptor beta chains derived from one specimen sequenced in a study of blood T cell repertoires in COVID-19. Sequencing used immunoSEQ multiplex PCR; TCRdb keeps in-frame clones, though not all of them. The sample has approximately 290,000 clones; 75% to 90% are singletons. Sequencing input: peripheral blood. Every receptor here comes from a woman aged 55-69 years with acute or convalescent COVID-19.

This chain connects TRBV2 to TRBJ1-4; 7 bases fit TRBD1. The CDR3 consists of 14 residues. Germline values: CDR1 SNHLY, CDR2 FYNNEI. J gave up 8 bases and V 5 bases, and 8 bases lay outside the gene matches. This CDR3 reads CASSHDRAGEKLFF. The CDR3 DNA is TGTGCCAGCAGTCATGACAGGGCGGGGGAAAAACTGTTTTTT.

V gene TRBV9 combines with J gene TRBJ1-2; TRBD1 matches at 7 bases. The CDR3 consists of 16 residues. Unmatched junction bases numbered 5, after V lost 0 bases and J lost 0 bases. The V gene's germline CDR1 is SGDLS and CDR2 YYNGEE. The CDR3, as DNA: TGTGCCAGCAGCGTAGCACCGGGACAGACTAACTATGGCTACACCTTC. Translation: CASSVAPGQTNYGYTF.

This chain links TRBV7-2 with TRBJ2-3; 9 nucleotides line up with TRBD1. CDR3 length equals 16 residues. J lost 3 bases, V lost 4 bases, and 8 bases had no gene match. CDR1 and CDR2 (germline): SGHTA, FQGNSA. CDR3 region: CASSYLRGQGTDTQYF. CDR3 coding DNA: TGTGCCAGCAGCTATCTTAGAGGACAGGGGACAGATACGCAGTATTTT. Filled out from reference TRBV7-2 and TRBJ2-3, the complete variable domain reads GAGVSQSPSNKVTEKGKDVELRCDPISGHTALYWYRQSLGQGLEFLIYFQGNSAPDKSGLPSDRFSAERTGGSVSTLTIQRTQQEDSAVYLCASSYLRGQGTDTQYFGPGTRLTVL.

CDR3 loop: CSVNSGQNYGYTF. CDR3 in DNA: TGCAGCGTTAACTCGGGACAGAACTATGGCTACACCTTC. The chain carries TRBV29-1 and TRBJ1-2; 7 bases line up with TRBD1. Germline loops: CDR1 SQVTM, CDR2 ANQGSEA. CDR3 length: 13 amino acids. Germline trimming cut 5 bases from V and 2 bases from J; bases unmatched to any gene: 5.

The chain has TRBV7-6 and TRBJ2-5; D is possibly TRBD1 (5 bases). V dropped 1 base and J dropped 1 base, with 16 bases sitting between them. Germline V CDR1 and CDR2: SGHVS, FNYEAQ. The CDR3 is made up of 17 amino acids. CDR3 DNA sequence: TGTGCCAGCAGCTTAGTAATGGATCAGGGTGGCCAAGAGACCCAGTACTTC. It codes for CASSLVMDQGGQETQYF.

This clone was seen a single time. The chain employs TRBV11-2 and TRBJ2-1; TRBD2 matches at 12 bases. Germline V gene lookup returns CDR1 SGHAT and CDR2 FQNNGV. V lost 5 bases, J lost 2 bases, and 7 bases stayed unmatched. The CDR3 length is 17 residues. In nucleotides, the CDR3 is TGTGCCAGCAGCGGCCGACTAGCGGGAGAAGCCTACAATGAGCAGTTCTTC. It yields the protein CASSGRLAGEAYNEQFF.

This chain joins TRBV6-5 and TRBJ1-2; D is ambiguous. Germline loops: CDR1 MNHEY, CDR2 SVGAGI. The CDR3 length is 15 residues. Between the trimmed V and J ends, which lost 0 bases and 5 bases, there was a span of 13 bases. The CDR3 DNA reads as TGTGCCAGCAGTTACTCTCCAGGCAACCCTTATGGCTACACCTTC. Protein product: CASSYSPGNPYGYTF.

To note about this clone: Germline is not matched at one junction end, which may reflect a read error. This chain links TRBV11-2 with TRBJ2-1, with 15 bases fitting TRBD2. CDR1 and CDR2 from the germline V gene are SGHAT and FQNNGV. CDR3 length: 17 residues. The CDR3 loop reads CASSLEGLAGGYNEQFF. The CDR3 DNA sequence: TGTGCCAGCAGCCTAGAGGGACTAGCGGGGGGATACAATGAGCAGTTCTTC. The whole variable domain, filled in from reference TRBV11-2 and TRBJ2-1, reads EAGVAQSPRYKIIEKRQSVAFWCNPISGHATLYWYQQILGQGPKLLIQFQNNGVVDDSQLPKDRFSAERLKGVDSTLKIQPAKLEDSAVYLCASSLEGLAGGYNEQFFGPGTRLTVL.

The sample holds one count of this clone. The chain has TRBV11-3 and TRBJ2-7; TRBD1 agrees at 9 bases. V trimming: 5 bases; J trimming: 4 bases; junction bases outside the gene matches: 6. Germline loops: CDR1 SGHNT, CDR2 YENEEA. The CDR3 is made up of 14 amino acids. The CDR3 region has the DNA TGTGCCAGCAGCCCGGGACAGGGAAATTACGAGCAGTACTTC. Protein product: CASSPGQGNYEQYF.

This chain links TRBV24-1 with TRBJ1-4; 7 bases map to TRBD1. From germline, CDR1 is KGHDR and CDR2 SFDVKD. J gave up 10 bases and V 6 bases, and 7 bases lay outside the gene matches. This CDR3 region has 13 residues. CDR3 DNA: TGTGCCACCAGTTTGGGGGCAGGGGGAAAACTGTTTTTT. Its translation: CATSLGAGGKLFF.

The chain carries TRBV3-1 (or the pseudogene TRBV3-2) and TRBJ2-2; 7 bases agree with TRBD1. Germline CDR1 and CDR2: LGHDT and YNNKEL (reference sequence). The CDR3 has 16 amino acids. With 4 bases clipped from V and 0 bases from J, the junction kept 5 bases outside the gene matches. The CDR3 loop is CASSPRTGANTGELFF. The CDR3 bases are TGTGCCAGCAGCCCAAGGACAGGCGCGAACACCGGGGAGCTGTTTTTT.

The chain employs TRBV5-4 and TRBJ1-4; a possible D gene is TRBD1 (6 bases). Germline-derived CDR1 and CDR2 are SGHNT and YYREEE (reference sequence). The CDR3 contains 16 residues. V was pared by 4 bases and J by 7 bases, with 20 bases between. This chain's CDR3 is CASSEAGGARREKLFF. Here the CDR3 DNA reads TGTGCCAGCAGCGAAGCGGGGGGGGCGAGGCGTGAAAAACTGTTTTTT.

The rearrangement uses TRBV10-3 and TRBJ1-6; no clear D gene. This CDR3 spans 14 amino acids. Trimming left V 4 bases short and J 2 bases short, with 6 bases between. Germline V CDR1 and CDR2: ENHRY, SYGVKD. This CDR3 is CAISVNPYNSPLHF. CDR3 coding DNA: TGTGCCATCAGTGTAAATCCCTATAATTCACCCCTCCACTTT.

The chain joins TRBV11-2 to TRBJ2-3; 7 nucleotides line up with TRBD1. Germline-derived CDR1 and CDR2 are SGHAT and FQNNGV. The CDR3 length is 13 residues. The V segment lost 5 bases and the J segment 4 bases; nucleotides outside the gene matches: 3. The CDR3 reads CASSHRGPDTQYF. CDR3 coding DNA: TGTGCCAGCAGCCATAGGGGGCCAGATACGCAGTATTTT.

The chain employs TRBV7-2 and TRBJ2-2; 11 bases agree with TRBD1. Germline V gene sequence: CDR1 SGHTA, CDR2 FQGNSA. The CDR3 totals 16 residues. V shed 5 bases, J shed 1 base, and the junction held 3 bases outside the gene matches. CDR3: CASSIGTGGNTGELFF. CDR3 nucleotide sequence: TGTGCCAGCAGCATAGGGACAGGGGGGAACACCGGGGAGCTGTTTTTT.

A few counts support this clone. The CDR3: CASRADRALRITYRSEQYF. CDR3 in DNA: TGTGCCAGTCGAGCGGACAGGGCCCTTAGGATTACCTACCGGAGCGAGCAGTACTTC. This chain joins TRBV2 and TRBJ2-7; 8 nucleotides match TRBD1. CDR1 SNHLY and CDR2 FYNNEI come from the germline V gene. V lost 9 bases and J lost 6; bases outside the gene matches: 28. This CDR3 is 19 amino acids long.

The CDR3 here is CASSAPVDSTGELFF. The CDR3 region has the DNA TGTGCCAGCAGCGCCCCGGTGGACAGCACCGGGGAGCTGTTTTTT. V usage is TRBV9 and J usage is TRBJ2-2; tentative D call: TRBD1 (6 bases). Germline assignment: CDR1 SGDLS and CDR2 YYNGEE. The CDR3 sequence is 15 residues long. V lost 3 bases, J lost 4 bases, and 13 bases lay in between.

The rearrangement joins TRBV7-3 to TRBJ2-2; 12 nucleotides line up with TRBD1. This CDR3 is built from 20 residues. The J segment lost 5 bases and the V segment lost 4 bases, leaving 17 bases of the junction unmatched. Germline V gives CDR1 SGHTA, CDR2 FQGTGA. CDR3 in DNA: TGTGCCAGCAGCTCCGTTTTACCCCGGGACAGGGGGCGCTTTACCGGGGAGCTGTTTTTT. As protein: CASSSVLPRDRGRFTGELFF. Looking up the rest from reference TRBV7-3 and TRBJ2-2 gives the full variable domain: GAGVSQTPSNKVTEKGKYVELRCDPISGHTALYWYRQSLGQGPEFLIYFQGTGAADDSGLPNDRFFAVRPEGSVSTLKIQRTERGDSAVYLCASSSVLPRDRGRFTGELFFGEGSRLTVL.

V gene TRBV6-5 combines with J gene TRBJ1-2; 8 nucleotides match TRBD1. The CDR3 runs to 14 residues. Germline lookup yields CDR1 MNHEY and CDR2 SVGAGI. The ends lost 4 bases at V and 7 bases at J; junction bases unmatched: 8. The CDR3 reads CASSFIQGEVGYTF. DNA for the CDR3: TGTGCCAGCAGTTTCATACAGGGGGAGGTTGGCTACACCTTC.

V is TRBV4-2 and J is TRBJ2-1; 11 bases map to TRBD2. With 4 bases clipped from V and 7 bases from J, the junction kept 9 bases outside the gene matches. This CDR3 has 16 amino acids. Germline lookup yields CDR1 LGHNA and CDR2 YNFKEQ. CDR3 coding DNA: TGTGCCAGCAGCCCTTCGGTTAGCGGGAGGGATAATGAGCAGTTCTTC. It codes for CASSPSVSGRDNEQFF.

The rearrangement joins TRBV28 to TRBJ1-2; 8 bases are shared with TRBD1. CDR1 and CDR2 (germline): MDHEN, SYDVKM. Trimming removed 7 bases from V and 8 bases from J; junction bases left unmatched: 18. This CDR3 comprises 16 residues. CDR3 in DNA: TGTGCCAGCACCGCCCTTCCGGGACAGGCCCCTTGGGGCTACACCTTC. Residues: CASTALPGQAPWGYTF.

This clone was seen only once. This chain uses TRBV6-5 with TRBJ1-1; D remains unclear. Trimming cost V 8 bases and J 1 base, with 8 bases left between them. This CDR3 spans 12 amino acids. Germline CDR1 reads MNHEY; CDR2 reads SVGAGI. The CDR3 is CASWSPNTEAFF. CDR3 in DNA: TGTGCCAGCTGGAGCCCGAACACTGAAGCTTTCTTT.

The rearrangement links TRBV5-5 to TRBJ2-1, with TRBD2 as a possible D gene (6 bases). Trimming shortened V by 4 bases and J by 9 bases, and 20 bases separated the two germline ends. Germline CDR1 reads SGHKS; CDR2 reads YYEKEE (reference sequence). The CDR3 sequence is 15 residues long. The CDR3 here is CASSQATGTFGEQFF. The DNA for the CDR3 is TGTGCCAGCAGCCAGGCGACGGGGACTTTTGGTGAGCAGTTCTTC.

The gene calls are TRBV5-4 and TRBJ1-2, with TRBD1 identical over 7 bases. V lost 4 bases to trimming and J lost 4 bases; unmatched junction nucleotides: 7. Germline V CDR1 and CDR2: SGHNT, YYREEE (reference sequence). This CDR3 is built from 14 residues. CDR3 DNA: TGTGCCAGCAGCCCCTCGGGACAGCTCTATGGCTACACCTTC. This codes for CASSPSGQLYGYTF.